Described below is a single TCR beta chain sequence and its context. The sample originates from a study of T cell responses to AZD1222 COVID-19 vaccine. Sequencing used immunoSEQ multiplex PCR; TCRdb keeps in-frame clones, though not all of them. Found here are 150,000 or so clones, about 90% of them singletons; the top ten hold 1.3%. V was shortened by 3 bases and J by 0 bases, with 12 bases between the two germline ends. Germline CDR1 and CDR2: SEHNR and FQNEAQ (reference sequence). This CDR3 spans 15 amino acids. This sequence joins TRBV7-9 and TRBJ2-7; D may be TRBD1 (6 bases). The source is an adult who received the AZD1222 COVID-19 vaccine. Source: peripheral blood, taken 28 days after the second AZD1222 dose. CDR3 amino acids: CASSFDPGHSYEQYF. The CDR3 bases are TGTGCCAGCAGCTTCGATCCGGGACACTCCTACGAGCAGTACTTC.